This entry lists 12 T cell receptor beta chains sequenced from one sample in a study of blood T cell repertoires in COVID-19. TCRdb's copy holds only in-frame clones and misses some; the assay was immunoSEQ multiplex PCR. This sample has 250,000 or so clones; approximately 90% occur once, and the top ten carry roughly 9%. The material sequenced was PBMCs or T cells enriched from blood (not recorded which). Source of these receptors: a man aged 35 to 55 who had recovered from COVID-19.

J is TRBJ1-1 and V is TRBV3-1 (or the pseudogene TRBV3-2); D not resolved. CDR1 LGHDT and CDR2 YNNKEL come from the germline V gene (reference sequence). The length of the CDR3 is 16 residues. Deletions cut 4 bases from V and 5 bases from J, with 20 bases between. The CDR3 nucleotides are TGTGCCAGCAGCCCCATGCTGGAGGGTTTACGGACTGAAGCTTTCTTT. This gives the protein CASSPMLEGLRTEAFF.

The chain links TRBV19 to TRBJ2-7, with D perhaps TRBD1 (6 bases). V was trimmed by 3 bases and J by 3 bases, leaving 12 bases between them. The V gene's germline CDR1 is LNHDA and CDR2 SQIVND (reference sequence). This CDR3 is 14 amino acids long. The chain's CDR3 is CASSIGAGDYEQYF. The CDR3 DNA reads as TGTGCCAGTAGTATTGGGGCAGGGGACTACGAGCAGTACTTC. Combining the CDR3 with reference TRBV19 and TRBJ2-7 gives the whole variable domain DGGITQSPKYLFRKEGQNVTLSCEQNLNHDAMYWYRQDPGQGLRLIYYSQIVNDFQKGDIAEGYSVSREKKESFPLTVTSAQKNPTAFYLCASSIGAGDYEQYFGPGTRLTVT.

This clone has a handful of counts. V and J are TRBV6-1 and TRBJ1-5, with D possibly matching TRBD1 (5 bases). There are 15 residues in the CDR3. Trimming pared 2 bases from V and 7 bases from J, leaving 15 bases between. CDR1 and CDR2 from the germline V gene are MNHNS and SASEGT. The CDR3 bases are TGTGCCAGCAGTGAAAGAGGTTCAGGGAGGCAGCCCCAGCATTTT. Protein sequence: CASSERGSGRQPQHF.

The V and J genes are TRBV2 and TRBJ1-2; 7 positions match TRBD1. Trimming at V came to 7 bases and at J to 5 bases, leaving 13 bases not matched to a gene. The CDR3 is 15 residues long. CDR1 is SNHLY, CDR2 FYNNEI, per germline. In nucleotides, the CDR3 is TGTGCCAGCAACAAGCTCTCGGGACAGAGATATGGCTACACCTTC. Translation gives CASNKLSGQRYGYTF. The full variable domain, completed using reference TRBV2 and TRBJ1-2, is EPEVTQTPSHQVTQMGQEVILRCVPISNHLYFYWYRQILGQKVEFLVSFYNNEISEKSEIFDDQFSVERPDGSNFTLKIRSTKLEDSAMYFCASNKLSGQRYGYTFGSGTRLTVV.

This chain links TRBV7-6 with TRBJ2-3; 7 bases are shared with TRBD1. J gave up 0 bases and V 1 base, and 4 bases lay outside the gene matches. The CDR3 is 16 residues long. The V gene's germline CDR1 is SGHVS and CDR2 FNYEAQ. CDR3 region: CASSLGRGQSTDTQYF. In DNA form, the CDR3 reads TGTGCCAGCAGCTTAGGTCGGGGACAGAGCACAGATACGCAGTATTTT.

The chain employs TRBV5-1 and TRBJ2-2, with D uncertain. Germline V lookup: CDR1 SGHRS, CDR2 YFSETQ. V gave up 0 bases and J gave up 3 bases, with 9 bases separating them. The CDR3 contains 15 residues. This CDR3 is CASSLDGQYTGELFF. The CDR3 DNA sequence: TGCGCCAGCAGCTTGGATGGGCAGTACACCGGGGAGCTGTTTTTT. The full variable domain, its missing parts supplied by reference TRBV5-1 and TRBJ2-2, is KAGVTQTPRYLIKTRGQQVTLSCSPISGHRSVSWYQQTPGQGLQFLFEYFSETQRNKGNFPGRFSGRQFSNSRSEMNVSTLELGDSALYLCASSLDGQYTGELFFGEGSRLTVL.

V is TRBV7-9 and J is TRBJ2-5, with unresolved D. Germline V CDR1 and CDR2: SEHNR, FQNEAQ (reference sequence). Between the trimmed V and J ends, which lost 1 base and 7 bases, there was a span of 10 bases. The CDR3 covers 13 residues. The CDR3 region has the DNA TGTGCCAGCAGCTTAGACAGCCAACGGACCCAGTACTTC. This sequence encodes CASSLDSQRTQYF.

The rearrangement links TRBV18 to TRBJ2-7, with 7 bases matching TRBD1. J lost 0 bases, V lost 3 bases, and 8 bases had no gene match. The CDR3 contains 16 residues. The V gene's germline CDR1 is KGHSH and CDR2 LQKENI. The CDR3 sequence is CASSPYRGQSSYEQYF. The CDR3 DNA reads TGTGCCAGCTCACCCTACAGGGGTCAGAGCTCCTACGAGCAGTACTTC.

This clone was seen only once. The chain uses TRBV4-2 and TRBJ1-2; 7 bases map to TRBD1. The V gene end was trimmed by 4 bases and the J gene end by 8 bases; junction bases not matched to a gene: 7. Germline V gene lookup returns CDR1 LGHNA and CDR2 YNFKEQ. The CDR3 extends over 13 amino acids. The CDR3 DNA is TGTGCCAGCAGCCTACAGGGGATCGGCGGCTACACCTTC. As protein: CASSLQGIGGYTF.

V gene TRBV18 combines with J gene TRBJ2-1; D not certain. This CDR3 has 15 residues. Per germline, CDR1 KGHSH and CDR2 LQKENI. V gave up 3 bases and J gave up 4 bases, with 13 bases separating them. In nucleotides, the CDR3 is TGTGCCAGCTCACCTGTTGCAGTCAGATACAATGAGCAGTTCTTC. Its protein product is CASSPVAVRYNEQFF.

The rearrangement links TRBV19 to TRBJ1-2, with D unclear. The V gene lost 9 bases and the J gene lost 5 bases, with 28 bases spanning the gap. CDR3 length: 17 amino acids. CDR1 and CDR2 from the germline V gene are LNHDA and SQIVND (reference sequence). CDR3 in amino acids: CARVILRKPEGRYGYTF. The CDR3 DNA follows: TGTGCCAGGGTAATTTTAAGGAAGCCCGAGGGAAGGTATGGCTACACCTTC.

This chain joins TRBV29-1 and TRBJ1-1; 7 nucleotides align to TRBD1. The trim removed 3 bases at V and 5 bases at J, leaving 6 bases unmatched. The CDR3 totals 13 residues. The V gene's germline CDR1 is SQVTM and CDR2 ANQGSEA. CDR3 DNA sequence: TGCAGCGTTGAGAATACAGGGGTAACTGAAGCTTTCTTT. Its protein is CSVENTGVTEAFF.